The clone carrying this TCR beta chain was recorded a few times. No antigen is known for it. Thyroid surgery took place with no prior treatment in any patient. This sample is drawn from a study of metastatic and nonmetastatic thyroid tumors. Study-wide context: Thyroid patients, malignant and benign, had repertoires compared across blood and tumor or nodule tissue. Study-wide points: As reported, TCR beta diversity in blood and tumor was significantly higher in malignant thyroid tumors than in benign nodules.

Original methodology: For papillary thyroid cancer, a distant-metastasis classifier was constructed from CDR3 differences observed across clinicopathological groups. Using MiXCR, TCRdb re-called clones from the PCR reads. These V and J calls rely on TCRdb rather than the paper's analysis. Among under 95,000 clones listed, approximately 9% were seen once. This CDR3 has 13 residues. Germline lookup yields CDR1 MNHNS and CDR2 SASEGT. V was trimmed by 8 bases and J by 5 bases, leaving 12 bases between them. The sample comprised blood. The source of this sequence is a female donor with papillary thyroid cancer or a benign thyroid nodule (not recorded which). Some clones in this sample may be carry-over from other donors' samples. This chain connects TRBV6-1 to TRBJ2-2; D is possibly TRBD2 (5 bases). The CDR3 spells CASYSAETGELFF. CDR3 nucleotides: TGTGCCAGCTATAGCGCCGAAACCGGGGAGCTGTTTTTT.